These 10 T cell receptor beta chains came from one sample sequenced in a study of shared clonotypes between healthy human individuals. Produced via immunoSEQ multiplex PCR; TCRdb's table is partial and in-frame only. The sample shows some 1,900,000 clones, around 96% of them seen only once. As defined, naive CD8 cells were CD45RO-negative and positively selected for CCR7, with terminally differentiated effector memory CD45RA+ cells excluded. The sample comprised naive CD8+ T cells sorted from blood. The receptors were gathered from a man aged 18 to 29 in good health.

V and J are TRBV2 and TRBJ2-1; 8 bases match TRBD2. The CDR3 runs to 15 residues. Losses at the gene ends were 3 bases for V and 4 bases for J; bases not matched to a gene: 5. CDR1 is SNHLY and CDR2 is FYNNEI in the germline V gene. The CDR3 bases are TGTGCCAGCAGTGAGATTAGCGGGGAGTACAATGAGCAGTTCTTC. Encoded protein: CASSEISGEYNEQFF.

Concerning this clone itself: Within the sample, other DNA sequences also encode this same CDR3. The gene calls are TRBV11-2 and TRBJ2-7, with D unclear. V dropped 1 base and J dropped 2 bases, with 9 bases sitting between them. This CDR3 comprises 14 residues. The germline V gene has CDR1 SGHAT and CDR2 FQNNGV. CDR3 nucleotides: TGTGCCAGCAGCTTAGTCGGACCTGCCTACGAGCAGTACTTC. It specifies CASSLVGPAYEQYF.

This clone was observed once. The chain employs TRBV6-1 and TRBJ2-3; D ambiguous. Trimming cost V 2 bases and J 4 bases, with 7 bases left between them. The CDR3 contains 13 residues. The germline gives CDR1 MNHNS, CDR2 SASEGT. The CDR3 bases are TGTGCCAGCAGTGAATGGGTGGCAGATACGCAGTATTTT. It is translated as CASSEWVADTQYF.

This rearrangement joins TRBV5-5 to TRBJ1-5; D is uncertain. V dropped 2 bases and J dropped 0 bases, with 9 bases sitting between them. Germline CDR1 and CDR2: SGHKS and YYEKEE (reference sequence). The CDR3 extends over 15 amino acids. The CDR3, as DNA: TGTGCCAGCAGCTTAGATGGAGATAGCAATCAGCCCCAGCATTTT. This translates into CASSLDGDSNQPQHF. Supplemented by reference TRBV5-5 and TRBJ1-5, the full variable domain reads DAGVTQSPTHLIKTRGQQVTLRCSPISGHKSVSWYQQVLGQGPQFIFQYYEKEERGRGNFPDRFSARQFPNYSSELNVNALLLGDSALYLCASSLDGDSNQPQHFGDGTRLSIL.

The CDR3 nucleotides are TGTGCCAGCAGTTTACCGGAAATCTACGAGCAGTACTTC. As protein: CASSLPEIYEQYF. This chain joins TRBV28 and TRBJ2-7; D is uncertain. V was trimmed by 2 bases and J by 3 bases, leaving 8 bases between them. Germline CDR1 MDHEN, CDR2 SYDVKM. This CDR3 comprises 13 residues.

With regard to this clone: Within the sample, other DNA sequences also encode this same CDR3. The genes are TRBV5-4 and TRBJ1-1; D perhaps matches TRBD1 (5 bases). V lost 0 bases and J lost 7, with 7 bases in between. In germline, CDR1 is SGHNT, CDR2 YYREEE (reference sequence). This CDR3 spans 12 amino acids. CDR3 amino acids: CASSLGTREAFF. The CDR3, as DNA: TGTGCCAGCAGCTTGGGGACACGTGAAGCTTTCTTT. Full variable domain (remainder filled in from reference TRBV5-4 and TRBJ1-1): ETGVTQSPTHLIKTRGQQVTLRCSSQSGHNTVSWYQQALGQGPQFIFQYYREEENGRGNFPPRFSGLQFPNYSSELNVNALELDDSALYLCASSLGTREAFFGQGTRLTVV.

The chain links TRBV7-2 to TRBJ2-2; no clear D gene. V was clipped by 5 bases and J by 7 bases, with 5 bases between them. Looked up from germline, CDR1 is SGHTA and CDR2 is FQGNSA. The length of the CDR3 is 11 residues. CDR3 DNA sequence: TGTGCCAGCAGCCCGTTCGGGGAGCTGTTTTTT. It is translated as CASSPFGELFF.

CDR3: CASSELAGAAGGKNIQYF. The CDR3 nucleotides are TGCGCCAGCAGTGAGCTAGCGGGGGCCGCGGGGGGCAAAAACATTCAGTACTTC. The chain employs TRBV10-2 and TRBJ2-4; 10 bases fit TRBD2. CDR3 length equals 18 residues. Germline V gene sequence: CDR1 WSHSY, CDR2 SAAADI. V lost 2 bases, J lost 3 bases, and 10 bases stayed unmatched.

The rearrangement links TRBV5-1 to TRBJ2-5, with a possible D match to TRBD2 (5 bases). The germline V gene has CDR1 SGHRS and CDR2 YFSETQ. The CDR3 contains 15 residues. With 4 bases removed from V and 2 bases from J, the gap between germline ends came to 15 bases. The CDR3 protein is CASSVDYIEQETQYF. The CDR3 DNA follows: TGCGCCAGCAGCGTCGACTACATTGAACAAGAGACCCAGTACTTC.

This chain connects TRBV19 to TRBJ2-7; a weak D match, TRBD1 (6 bases). The V and J ends lost 3 bases and 3 bases respectively, with 15 bases between them. CDR3 size: 15 residues. Germline V gene lookup returns CDR1 LNHDA and CDR2 SQIVND (reference sequence). The CDR3: CASSIGFGQYYEQYF. The DNA for the CDR3 is TGTGCCAGTAGTATCGGTTTCGGACAGTACTACGAGCAGTACTTC.